A selection of T cell receptor beta chains follows, all from one sample in a study of T cells in tumors and immune-related adverse events. Sequencing used immunoSEQ multiplex PCR; TCRdb keeps in-frame clones, though not all of them. This table has fewer than 750 clones, about 87% appearing once. The sample in question was tumor tissue, obtained from a patient treated with anti-PD-1 therapy. These receptor sequences come from a female donor with metastatic renal cell carcinoma. CDR3s include the opening cysteine and the closing phenylalanine or tryptophan.

V,J,CDR3
TRBV14,TRBJ1-3,CASSHLQGPSGNTIYF
TRBV28,TRBJ2-3,CAIRPGPDTQYF
TRBV23-1,TRBJ2-7,CASSQSFHDRDTETYEQYF
TRBV6-1,TRBJ1-1,CASSHSGQATEAFF
TRBV5-1,TRBJ1-2,CASSLETGVYGYTF
TRBV7-9,TRBJ2-1,CASSLAGRTGSSYNEQFF
TRBV28,TRBJ2-7,CASSSPGRAYEQYF
TRBV7-2,TRBJ2-5,CASSRTGTSGGLQETQYF
TRBV4-2,TRBJ2-1,CASSQGTSGTKYNEQFF
TRBV5-4,TRBJ2-2,CASSLDYGGGSNTGELFF
TRBV7-8,TRBJ2-7,CASSSLQGAAYEQYF
TRBV7-9,TRBJ1-2,CASAPSTAPPQEYGYTF
TRBV19,TRBJ1-5,CASSRRDWGHNQPQHF
TRBV15,TRBJ2-4,CATSRGGLLAKNIQYF
TRBV5-5,TRBJ2-2,CASSHTGGWSFGELFF
TRBV7-2,TRBJ1-2,CASSLVWEDRRYGYTF
TRBV12-2,TRBJ2-1,CASRLRASENEQFF
TRBV7-8,TRBJ1-1,CASSHIMRPPNTEAFF
TRBV5-1,TRBJ1-5,CASSLGTGGNQPQHF
TRBV5-1,TRBJ2-7,CASSFIASGSPYEQYF
TRBV10-3,TRBJ2-7,CAISARNSPEQYF
TRBV9,TRBJ1-2,CASSQQEGANYGYTF
TRBV10-3,TRBJ1-5,CAVGTGDSNQPQHF
TRBV28,TRBJ1-2,CASRPPNYGYTF
TRBV6-5,TRBJ2-1,CASSYSSLAGDNEQFF
TRBV29-1,TRBJ2-3,CSVGFRNTDTQYF
TRBV10-2,TRBJ2-7,CASSESGQYYEQYF
TRBV19,TRBJ1-6,CASRTQGRNNSPLHF
TRBV7-9,TRBJ1-1,CASSSAGHLNTEAFF
TRBV4-2,TRBJ2-1,CASSRTGTSGVYEQFF
TRBV4-1,TRBJ1-2,CASSQDERQGHYGYTF
TRBV2,TRBJ1-2,CASSVQDHGYTF
TRBV9,TRBJ1-2,CASSEGGQGGGYTF
TRBV6-6,TRBJ2-5,CASSSLGTPETQYF
TRBV7-6,TRBJ2-5,CASSLVGVLAETQYF
TRBV5-8,TRBJ1-6,CASSFISGQGSSPLHF
TRBV19,TRBJ1-5,CASGTQDSNQPQHF
TRBV6-1,TRBJ2-1,CASSEGTAPYNEQFF
TRBV6-4,TRBJ1-2,CASSDSNLGTGAGGYTF
TRBV20-1,TRBJ1-2,CSSDRNYGYTF
TRBV10-3,TRBJ1-2,CAISEADREVDGYTF
TRBV28,TRBJ1-2,CASSPPVTGGRGGYTF
TRBV6-1,TRBJ1-5,CASRVTVSNQPQHF
TRBV5-1,TRBJ2-2,CASSKLAGGDTGELFF
TRBV28,TRBJ1-2,CASSHRVTGYTF
TRBV5-6,TRBJ2-1,CASSYSDLTVDNEQFF
TRBV4-1,TRBJ1-3,CASSQGPIGGSGNTIYF
TRBV6-4,TRBJ2-1,CASSPRGLAGEVSEQFF
TRBV7-2,TRBJ1-1,CASSSRGGYTEAFF
TRBV19,TRBJ1-4,CASKEQGQSEKLFF
TRBV11-3,TRBJ2-5,CASSRLAGLLRETQYF
TRBV18,TRBJ1-1,CASSPYAAMNTEAFF